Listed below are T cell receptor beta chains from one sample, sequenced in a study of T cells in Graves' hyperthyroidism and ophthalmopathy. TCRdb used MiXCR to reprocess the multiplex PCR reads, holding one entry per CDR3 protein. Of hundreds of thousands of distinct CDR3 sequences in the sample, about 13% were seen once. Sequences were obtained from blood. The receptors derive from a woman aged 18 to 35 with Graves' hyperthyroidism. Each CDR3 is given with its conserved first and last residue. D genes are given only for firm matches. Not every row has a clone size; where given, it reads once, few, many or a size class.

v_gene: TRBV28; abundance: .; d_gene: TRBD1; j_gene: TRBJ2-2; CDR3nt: TGTGCCAGCCGGACAGGGTTGACCACCGGGGAGCTGTTTTTT; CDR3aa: CASRTGLTTGELFF
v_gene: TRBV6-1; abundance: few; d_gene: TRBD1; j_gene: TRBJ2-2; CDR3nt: TGTGCCATCTCCATATCCCGGACAGGCACCGGGGAGCTGTTTTTT; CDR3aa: CAISISRTGTGELFF
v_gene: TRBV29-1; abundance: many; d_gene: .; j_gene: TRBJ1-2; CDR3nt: TGCAGCGTTGAAGGTCAGACCTATGGCTACACCTTC; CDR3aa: CSVEGQTYGYTF
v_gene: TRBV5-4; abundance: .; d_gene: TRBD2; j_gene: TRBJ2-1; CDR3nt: TGTGCCAGCCGGACATTAGGGAGCGGGGGTGGTGAGCAGTTCTTC; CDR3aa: CASRTLGSGGGEQFF
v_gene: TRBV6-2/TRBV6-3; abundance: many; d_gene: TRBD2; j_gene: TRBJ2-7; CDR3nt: TGTGCCAGCAGTCTACTCACCGGGGACTACACCTACGAGCAGTACTTC; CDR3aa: CASSLLTGDYTYEQYF
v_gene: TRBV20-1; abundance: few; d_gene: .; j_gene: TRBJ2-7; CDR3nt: TGCAGTGCTAGAGAAGGGAGTATCTTCGGGGACGAGCAGTACTTC; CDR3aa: CSAREGSIFGDEQYF
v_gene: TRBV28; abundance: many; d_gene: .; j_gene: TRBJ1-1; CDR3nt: TGTGCCAGCAGGGAGGACCCGAACACTGAAGCTTTCTTT; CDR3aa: CASREDPNTEAFF
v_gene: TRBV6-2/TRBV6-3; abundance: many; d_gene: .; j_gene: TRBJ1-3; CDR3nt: TGTGCCAGCAGTTTACCCCCGGTTCTACGGGGTCTCGCCTCTGGAAACACCATATATTTT; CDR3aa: CASSLPPVLRGLASGNTIYF
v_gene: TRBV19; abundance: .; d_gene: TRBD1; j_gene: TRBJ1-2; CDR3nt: TGTGCCACGGACGACGGGGACAGGGGCAACTATGGCTACACCTTC; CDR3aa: CATDDGDRGNYGYTF
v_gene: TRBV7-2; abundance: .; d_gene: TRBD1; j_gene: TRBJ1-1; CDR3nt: TGTGCCAGCAGCTCACAGGGGGCGTTGAACACTGAAGCTTTCTTT; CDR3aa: CASSSQGALNTEAFF
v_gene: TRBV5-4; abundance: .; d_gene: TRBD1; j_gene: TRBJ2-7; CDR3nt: TGTGCCAGCAGCTTGGACCGGGACAGGGTTAACGAGCAGTACTTC; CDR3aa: CASSLDRDRVNEQYF
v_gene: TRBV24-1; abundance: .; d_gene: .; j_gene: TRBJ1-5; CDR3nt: TGTGCCACCAGTGATAACTTGGGAACGAGCAATCAGCCCCAGCATTTT; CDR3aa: CATSDNLGTSNQPQHF
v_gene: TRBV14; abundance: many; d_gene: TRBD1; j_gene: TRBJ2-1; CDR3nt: TGTGCCAGCAGACACGACAGGGGGTTATACAATGAGCAGTTCTTC; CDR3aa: CASRHDRGLYNEQFF
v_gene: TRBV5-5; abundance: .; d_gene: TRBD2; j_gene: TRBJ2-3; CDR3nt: TGTGCCAGCAGCGCAAGGGATTCCGGGACTAGCGAGCCAGATACGCAGTATTTT; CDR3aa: CASSARDSGTSEPDTQYF
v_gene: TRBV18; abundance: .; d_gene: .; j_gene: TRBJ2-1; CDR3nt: TGTGCCAGCTCACCATACCCAGACCCCAATGAGCAGTTCTTC; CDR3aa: CASSPYPDPNEQFF
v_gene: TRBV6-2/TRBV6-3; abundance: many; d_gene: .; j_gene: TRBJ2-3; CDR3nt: TGTGCCAGCATCGGTACTAGCCCAAGCACAGATACGCAGTATTTT; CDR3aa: CASIGTSPSTDTQYF
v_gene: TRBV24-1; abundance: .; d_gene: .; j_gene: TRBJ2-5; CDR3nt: TGTGCCACCAGTGATTTAGAGCCGGGACGTCAAGAGACCCAGTACTTC; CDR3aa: CATSDLEPGRQETQYF
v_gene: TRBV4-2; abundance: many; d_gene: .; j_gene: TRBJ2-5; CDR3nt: TGTGCCAGCAGCCAAGTGGCTCAAGAGACCCAGTACTTC; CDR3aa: CASSQVAQETQYF
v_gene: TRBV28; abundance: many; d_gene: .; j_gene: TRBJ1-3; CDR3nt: TGTGCCAGCAAAGAAGGAGGGTCGGGAAACACCATATATTTT; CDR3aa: CASKEGGSGNTIYF
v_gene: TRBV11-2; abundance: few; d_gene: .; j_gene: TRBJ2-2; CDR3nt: TGTGCCAGCAGCTTCTTCGTCGGCACAAACACCGGGGAGCTGTTTTTT; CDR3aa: CASSFFVGTNTGELFF
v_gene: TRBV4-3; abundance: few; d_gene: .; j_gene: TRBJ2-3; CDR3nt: TGCGCCAGCAGCCAAGTTGGAGGAGTCGATACGCAGTATTTT; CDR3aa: CASSQVGGVDTQYF
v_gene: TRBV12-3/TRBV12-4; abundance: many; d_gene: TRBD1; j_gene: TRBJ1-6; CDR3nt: TGTGCCAGCAGTTTAGGACAGGGGAATTCACCCCTCCACTTT; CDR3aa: CASSLGQGNSPLHF
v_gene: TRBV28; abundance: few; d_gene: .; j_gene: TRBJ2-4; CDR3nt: TGTGCCAGCAGCTATAGCGAGAATATAGCCAAAAACATTCAGTACTTC; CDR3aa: CASSYSENIAKNIQYF
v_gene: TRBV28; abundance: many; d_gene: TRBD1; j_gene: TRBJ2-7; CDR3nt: TGTGCCAGCACCGGACAGGGTAGGTCGGCCGAGCAGTACTTC; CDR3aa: CASTGQGRSAEQYF
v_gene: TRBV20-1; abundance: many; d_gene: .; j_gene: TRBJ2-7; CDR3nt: TGCAGTGCCCGTATTGGGAGTAGGAACTACGAGCAGTACTTC; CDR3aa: CSARIGSRNYEQYF
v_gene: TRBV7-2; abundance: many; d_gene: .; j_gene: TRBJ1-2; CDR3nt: TGTGCCAGCAGCTTAGGTGGCAGGACTGGCTACACCTTC; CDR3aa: CASSLGGRTGYTF
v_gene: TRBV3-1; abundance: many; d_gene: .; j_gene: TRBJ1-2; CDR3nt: TGTGCCAGCAGCCAACAGGACAGTAATGGCTACACCTTC; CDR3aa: CASSQQDSNGYTF
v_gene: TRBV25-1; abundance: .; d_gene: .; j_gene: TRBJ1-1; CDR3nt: TGTGCCAGCAGTGAATTCTTTGGCGTTTCAGCTTTCTTT; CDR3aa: CASSEFFGVSAFF
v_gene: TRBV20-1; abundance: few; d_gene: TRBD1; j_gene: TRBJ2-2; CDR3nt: TGCAGTGCACCGGACAGGACCACCGGGGAGCTGTTTTTT; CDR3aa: CSAPDRTTGELFF
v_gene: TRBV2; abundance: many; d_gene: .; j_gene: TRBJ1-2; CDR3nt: TGTGCCAGCAGCGAACTACCTAAGGGCTTTAGGAGCGGCTACACCTTC; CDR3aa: CASSELPKGFRSGYTF
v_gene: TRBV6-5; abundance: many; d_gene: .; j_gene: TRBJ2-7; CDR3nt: TGTGCCAGCAGTTACTCTGGGCAGGGCTCCTACGAGCAGTACTTC; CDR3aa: CASSYSGQGSYEQYF
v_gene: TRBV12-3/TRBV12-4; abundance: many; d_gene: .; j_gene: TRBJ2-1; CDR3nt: TGTGCCAGCAGCTCCCAGTTTGAGCAGTTCTTC; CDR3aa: CASSSQFEQFF
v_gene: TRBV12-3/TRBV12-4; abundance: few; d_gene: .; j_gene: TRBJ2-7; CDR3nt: TGTGCCAGCAGTTTCGGTGCTTTGGGGTCCTACGAGCAGTACTTC; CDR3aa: CASSFGALGSYEQYF
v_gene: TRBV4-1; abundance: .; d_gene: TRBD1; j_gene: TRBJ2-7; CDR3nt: TGCGCCAGCAGCCCGGGACAGATTTTAGACGAGCAGTACTTC; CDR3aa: CASSPGQILDEQYF
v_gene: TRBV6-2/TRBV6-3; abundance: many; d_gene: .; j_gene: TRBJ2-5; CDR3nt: TGTGCCAGCAGTTTAGGGACGGACCAAGAGACCCAGTACTTC; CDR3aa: CASSLGTDQETQYF
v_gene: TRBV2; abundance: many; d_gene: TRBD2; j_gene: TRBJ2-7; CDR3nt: TGTGCCAGCAAGATAAGCGGGAGTTTCGGCGAGCAGTACTTC; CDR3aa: CASKISGSFGEQYF
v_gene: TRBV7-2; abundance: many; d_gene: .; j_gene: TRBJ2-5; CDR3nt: TGTGCCAGCAGCTTGTCACCGTCAGGGGAGACCCAGTACTTC; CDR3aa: CASSLSPSGETQYF
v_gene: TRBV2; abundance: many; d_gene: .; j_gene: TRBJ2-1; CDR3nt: TGTGCCAGCATTAGCTCTCGTACCTCCTACAATGAGCAGTTCTTC; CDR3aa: CASISSRTSYNEQFF
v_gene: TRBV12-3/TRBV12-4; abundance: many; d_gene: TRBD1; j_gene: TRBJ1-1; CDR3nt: TGTGCCAGCAGTTCTCGACAGGGGAGAAGTGAAGCTTTCTTT; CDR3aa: CASSSRQGRSEAFF
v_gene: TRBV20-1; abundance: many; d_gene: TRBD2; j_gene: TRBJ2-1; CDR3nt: TGCAGTGCTAGAGTAGGGACTAGCGGGACCTACAATGAGCAGTTCTTC; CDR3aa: CSARVGTSGTYNEQFF
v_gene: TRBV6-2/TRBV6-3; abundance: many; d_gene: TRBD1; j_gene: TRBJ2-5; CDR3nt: TGTGCCAGCGCTACCGAGTGGGCAGGGGGTATCCAAGAGACCCAGTACTTC; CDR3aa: CASATEWAGGIQETQYF
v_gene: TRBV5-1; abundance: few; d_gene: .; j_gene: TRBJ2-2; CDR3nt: TGCGCCAGCAGCTTGGCAGCCGGGGAGCTGTTTTTT; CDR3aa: CASSLAAGELFF
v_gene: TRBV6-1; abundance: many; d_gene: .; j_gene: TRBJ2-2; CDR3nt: TGTGCCAGCAGTGGGGGAGGAATGAGGTCGAACACCGGGGAGCTGTTTTTT; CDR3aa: CASSGGGMRSNTGELFF
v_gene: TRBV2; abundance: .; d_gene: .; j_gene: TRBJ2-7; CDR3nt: TGTGCCAGCAGGGGGTCCGGTGGCGGCTACGAGCAGTACTTC; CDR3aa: CASRGSGGGYEQYF
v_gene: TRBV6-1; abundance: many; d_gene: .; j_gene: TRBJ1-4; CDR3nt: TGTGCCAGCAGTAGAGCTGCAACTAATGAAAAACTGTTTTTT; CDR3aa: CASSRAATNEKLFF
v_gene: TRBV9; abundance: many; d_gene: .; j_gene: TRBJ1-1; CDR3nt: TGTGCCAGCGGCGGACAGACGAACACTGAAGCTTTCTTT; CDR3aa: CASGGQTNTEAFF
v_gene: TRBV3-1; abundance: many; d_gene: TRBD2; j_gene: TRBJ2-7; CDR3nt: TGTGCCAGCACCCGGGGGCTAGCGGGGGACTCCTACGAGCAGTACTTC; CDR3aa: CASTRGLAGDSYEQYF
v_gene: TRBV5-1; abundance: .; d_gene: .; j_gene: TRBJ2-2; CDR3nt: TGCGCCAGCAGCTTGGGGGGCATAGAGACCGGGGAGCTGCTTTTT; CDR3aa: CASSLGGIETGELLF
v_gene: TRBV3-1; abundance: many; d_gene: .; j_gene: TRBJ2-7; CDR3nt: TGTGCCAGCAGCTACAGGGTCGGCGAGCAGTACTTC; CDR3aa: CASSYRVGEQYF
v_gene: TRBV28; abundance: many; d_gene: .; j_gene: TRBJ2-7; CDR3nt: TGTGCCAGCAGCCCCGGGAACGAAGACGAGCAGTACTTC; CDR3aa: CASSPGNEDEQYF
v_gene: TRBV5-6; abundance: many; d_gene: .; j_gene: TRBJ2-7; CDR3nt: TGTGCCAGCAGCCGCGGGGCGGCCTACGAGCAGTACTTC; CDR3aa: CASSRGAAYEQYF
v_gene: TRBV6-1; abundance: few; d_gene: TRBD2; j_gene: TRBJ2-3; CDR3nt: TGTGCCAGCCTTGGACTAGCGGGGGATACGCAGTATTTT; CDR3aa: CASLGLAGDTQYF
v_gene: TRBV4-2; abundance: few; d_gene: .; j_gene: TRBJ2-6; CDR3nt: TGTGCCAGCAGCCTAAGCAAGCTCTCTGGGGCCAACGTCCTGACTTTC; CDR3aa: CASSLSKLSGANVLTF